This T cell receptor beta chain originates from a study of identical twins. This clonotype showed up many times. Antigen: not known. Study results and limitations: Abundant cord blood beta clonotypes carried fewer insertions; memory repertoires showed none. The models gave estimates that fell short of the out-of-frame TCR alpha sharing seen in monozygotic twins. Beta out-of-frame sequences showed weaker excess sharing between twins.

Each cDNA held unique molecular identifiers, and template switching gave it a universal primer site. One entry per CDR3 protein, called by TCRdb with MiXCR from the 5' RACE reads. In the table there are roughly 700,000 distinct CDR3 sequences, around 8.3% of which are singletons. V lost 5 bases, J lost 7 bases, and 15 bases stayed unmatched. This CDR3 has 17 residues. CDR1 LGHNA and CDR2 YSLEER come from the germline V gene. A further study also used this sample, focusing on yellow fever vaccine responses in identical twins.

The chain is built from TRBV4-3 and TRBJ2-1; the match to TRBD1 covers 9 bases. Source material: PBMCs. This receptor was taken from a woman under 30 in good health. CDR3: CASSYQMWGQGKNEQFF. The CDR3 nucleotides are TGCGCCAGCAGCTACCAAATGTGGGGACAGGGAAAGAATGAGCAGTTCTTC.